The rows below give T cell receptor beta chains drawn from one sample of a study of cytomegalovirus exposure and HLA in healthy donors. Using immunoSEQ multiplex PCR, the repertoire was profiled, and TCRdb retains in-frame clones only, with some absent. The data show about 200,000 clones, roughly 73% seen once. The specimen sequenced was PBMCs. These receptors were obtained from a woman aged 25 to 39 in good health and CMV-seronegative. The CDR3 runs from the conserved cysteine through the conserved F or W. D genes are given only for firm matches. The size entry is marked missing in some rows and otherwise reads once, few, many or a size class.

j_gene: TRBJ2-5; abundance: -; v_gene: TRBV6-1; d_gene: -; CDR3nt: TGTGCCAGCAGTGAAGGGGCAGCCCCCAGGCAAGAGACCCAGTACTTC; CDR3aa: CASSEGAAPRQETQYF
j_gene: TRBJ1-2; abundance: -; v_gene: TRBV29-1; d_gene: -; CDR3nt: TGCAGCGTCGACCAACGACAGGCCCGCTTCTATGGCTACACCTTC; CDR3aa: CSVDQRQARFYGYTF
j_gene: TRBJ1-1; abundance: once; v_gene: TRBV7-2; d_gene: -; CDR3nt: TGTGCCAGCAGCTTAAAGGGGCGCGACACTGAAGCTTTCTTT; CDR3aa: CASSLKGRDTEAFF
j_gene: TRBJ1-2; abundance: -; v_gene: TRBV7-2; d_gene: -; CDR3nt: TGTGCCAGCAGCTCTATTCTTTACAGGGAAGCTAACTATGGCTACACCTTC; CDR3aa: CASSSILYREANYGYTF
j_gene: TRBJ1-2; abundance: once; v_gene: TRBV4-1; d_gene: TRBD1; CDR3nt: TGCGCCAGCAGCCCGGCGACAGGGGGAGGCTATGGCTACACCTTC; CDR3aa: CASSPATGGGYGYTF
j_gene: TRBJ2-3; abundance: -; v_gene: TRBV5-1; d_gene: -; CDR3nt: TGCGCCAGCAGCTTGGGGGCGGGACAGAGCACAGATACGCAGTATTTT; CDR3aa: CASSLGAGQSTDTQYF
j_gene: TRBJ1-2; abundance: -; v_gene: TRBV5-4; d_gene: -; CDR3nt: TGTGCCAGCAGCCAACCGGGCTTTGGAGGGAATGGCTACACCTTC; CDR3aa: CASSQPGFGGNGYTF
j_gene: TRBJ2-3; abundance: -; v_gene: TRBV9; d_gene: TRBD2; CDR3nt: TGTGCCAGCAGCGTAGGCCCTTCGGTAGCGGGAGTTGGGGGGGGTAGCACAGATACGCAGTATTTT; CDR3aa: CASSVGPSVAGVGGGSTDTQYF
j_gene: TRBJ2-1; abundance: few; v_gene: TRBV18; d_gene: TRBD2; CDR3nt: TGTGCCAGCTCACCACAAGCTAGCGGGGGGGTGGGTGAGCAGTTCTTC; CDR3aa: CASSPQASGGVGEQFF
j_gene: TRBJ2-1; abundance: few; v_gene: TRBV25-1; d_gene: TRBD1; CDR3nt: TGTGCCAGCAGTCTGATGACAGGGGCAGTTAGCAATGAGCAGTTCTTC; CDR3aa: CASSLMTGAVSNEQFF
j_gene: TRBJ2-3; abundance: -; v_gene: TRBV19; d_gene: TRBD2; CDR3nt: TGTGCCAGTAGTTTGCAGCGGGACACAGATACGCAGTATTTT; CDR3aa: CASSLQRDTDTQYF
j_gene: TRBJ1-1; abundance: -; v_gene: TRBV7-2; d_gene: TRBD1; CDR3nt: TGTGCCAGCAGCTCGGGACAGATGAACACTGAAGCTTTCTTT; CDR3aa: CASSSGQMNTEAFF
j_gene: TRBJ1-1; abundance: -; v_gene: TRBV7-9; d_gene: -; CDR3nt: TGTGCCAGCAGCTCTTACACATCTGAGGCTTCCGCTGAAGCTTTCTTT; CDR3aa: CASSSYTSEASAEAFF
j_gene: TRBJ2-3; abundance: -; v_gene: TRBV5-1; d_gene: TRBD2; CDR3nt: TGCGCCAGCAGTTACAGCGGGGGTGGAGGAGATACGCAGTATTTT; CDR3aa: CASSYSGGGGDTQYF
j_gene: TRBJ2-1; abundance: few; v_gene: TRBV9; d_gene: TRBD1; CDR3nt: TGTGCCAGCAGCGTAGGAGGGGGCGGCTACAATGAGCAGTTCTTC; CDR3aa: CASSVGGGGYNEQFF
j_gene: TRBJ2-7; abundance: -; v_gene: TRBV19; d_gene: -; CDR3nt: TGTGCCAGTAGCCCTGGACGGGGCTCCTACGAGCAGTACTTC; CDR3aa: CASSPGRGSYEQYF
j_gene: TRBJ1-5; abundance: -; v_gene: TRBV6-1; d_gene: TRBD1; CDR3nt: TGTGCCAGCAATCCGACAGGGTCTAGCAATCAGCCCCAGCATTTT; CDR3aa: CASNPTGSSNQPQHF
j_gene: TRBJ2-7; abundance: -; v_gene: TRBV4-3; d_gene: -; CDR3nt: TGCGCCAGCAGCCAGGCTTTTGCAAGCTACGAGCAGTACTTC; CDR3aa: CASSQAFASYEQYF
j_gene: TRBJ2-2; abundance: -; v_gene: TRBV19; d_gene: -; CDR3nt: TGTGCCAGTAGATCGGGACTCAACACCGGGGAGCTGTTTTTT; CDR3aa: CASRSGLNTGELFF
j_gene: TRBJ2-7; abundance: few; v_gene: TRBV11-2; d_gene: TRBD1; CDR3nt: TGTGCCAGCAGCCTTGACAGGGGTGCCCGCGAGCAGTACTTC; CDR3aa: CASSLDRGAREQYF
j_gene: TRBJ2-1; abundance: -; v_gene: TRBV14; d_gene: TRBD2; CDR3nt: TGTGCCAGCAGCCAAGAGAACCCACTAGCGGGAGTTCGCAATGAGCAGTTCTTC; CDR3aa: CASSQENPLAGVRNEQFF
j_gene: TRBJ1-1; abundance: -; v_gene: TRBV13; d_gene: TRBD1; CDR3nt: TGTGCCAGCAGCGCGGGACAGGGGTTCACTGAAGCTTTCTTT; CDR3aa: CASSAGQGFTEAFF
j_gene: TRBJ2-7; abundance: few; v_gene: TRBV20-1; d_gene: TRBD1; CDR3nt: TGCAGTGCGGGGACAGTCTACGAGCAGTACTTC; CDR3aa: CSAGTVYEQYF
j_gene: TRBJ1-5; abundance: -; v_gene: TRBV2; d_gene: -; CDR3nt: TGTGCCAGCAGTGGGACACCCCAGGGCAATCAGCCCCAGCATTTT; CDR3aa: CASSGTPQGNQPQHF
j_gene: TRBJ2-2; abundance: -; v_gene: TRBV5-1; d_gene: -; CDR3nt: TGCGCCAGCAGCTTGGCTGGGAGGACCGGGGAGCTGTTTTTT; CDR3aa: CASSLAGRTGELFF
j_gene: TRBJ2-7; abundance: -; v_gene: TRBV5-1; d_gene: TRBD1; CDR3nt: TGCGCCAGCAAATACCGGGACAGGGGCAACGAGCAGTACTTC; CDR3aa: CASKYRDRGNEQYF
j_gene: TRBJ2-2; abundance: -; v_gene: TRBV5-1; d_gene: TRBD1; CDR3nt: TGCGCCAGCAGCTTGGATGGGACAGGGTCCGGGGAGCTGTTTTTT; CDR3aa: CASSLDGTGSGELFF
j_gene: TRBJ1-6; abundance: -; v_gene: TRBV5-1; d_gene: TRBD1; CDR3nt: TGCGCCAGCGGTACCGGGACAGGGGCCTCACATAATTCACCCCTCCACTTT; CDR3aa: CASGTGTGASHNSPLHF
j_gene: TRBJ1-5; abundance: -; v_gene: TRBV2; d_gene: -; CDR3nt: TGTGCCAGCAGTGAGACAGCACCGAACCGGCCCCAGCATTTT; CDR3aa: CASSETAPNRPQHF
j_gene: TRBJ2-5; abundance: -; v_gene: TRBV7-2; d_gene: TRBD2; CDR3nt: TGTGCCAGCAGCTTATCGTTGAGTCTAGCGGGCTTACAAGAGACCCAGTACTTC; CDR3aa: CASSLSLSLAGLQETQYF
j_gene: TRBJ2-5; abundance: -; v_gene: TRBV7-3; d_gene: -; CDR3nt: TGTGCCAGCAGCTTAAGCGGGCAGAGCCAAGAGACCCAGTACTTC; CDR3aa: CASSLSGQSQETQYF
j_gene: TRBJ1-1; abundance: -; v_gene: TRBV10-3; d_gene: -; CDR3nt: TGTGCCATCAGTGAGCTTCCGGGGGAGAACACTGAAGCTTTCTTT; CDR3aa: CAISELPGENTEAFF
j_gene: TRBJ2-7; abundance: -; v_gene: TRBV20-1; d_gene: TRBD2; CDR3nt: TGCAGTGCTCGAGGGGAGGGCGAGCAGTACTTC; CDR3aa: CSARGEGEQYF
j_gene: TRBJ1-1; abundance: few; v_gene: TRBV9; d_gene: -; CDR3nt: TGTGCCAGCAGCCCCCAACGGAGGGCCAACGAAGCTTTCTTT; CDR3aa: CASSPQRRANEAFF
j_gene: TRBJ2-1; abundance: -; v_gene: TRBV18; d_gene: TRBD2; CDR3nt: TGTGCCAGCTCACCACGGTCGCTAGCGGCTTACAATGAGCAGTTCTTC; CDR3aa: CASSPRSLAAYNEQFF
j_gene: TRBJ1-4; abundance: -; v_gene: TRBV9; d_gene: TRBD1; CDR3nt: TGTGCCAGCAGCGTAGGACAGGGGGTATATGAAAAACTGTTTTTT; CDR3aa: CASSVGQGVYEKLFF
j_gene: TRBJ1-4; abundance: -; v_gene: TRBV4-1; d_gene: TRBD1; CDR3nt: TGCGCCAGCAGCCAGTTCTTTCGGGCCGGGACAGGTATTGAAAAACTGTTTTTT; CDR3aa: CASSQFFRAGTGIEKLFF
j_gene: TRBJ1-1; abundance: few; v_gene: TRBV27; d_gene: -; CDR3nt: TGTGCCAGCAGTTTGAGTGGAACTCGGGGGAACACTGAAGCTTTCTTT; CDR3aa: CASSLSGTRGNTEAFF
j_gene: TRBJ2-6; abundance: -; v_gene: TRBV14; d_gene: -; CDR3nt: TGTGCCAGCAGCCGCACCGGGACTGGTCGCTCTGGGGCCAACGTCCTGACTTTC; CDR3aa: CASSRTGTGRSGANVLTF
j_gene: TRBJ2-7; abundance: once; v_gene: TRBV30; d_gene: -; CDR3nt: TGTGCCTTCGGAGACTGGATCTCCTACGAGCAGTACTTC; CDR3aa: CAFGDWISYEQYF
j_gene: TRBJ2-1; abundance: -; v_gene: TRBV9; d_gene: TRBD1; CDR3nt: TGTGCCAGCGGAAAGACAGGGGTCAATGAGCAGTTCTTC; CDR3aa: CASGKTGVNEQFF
j_gene: TRBJ2-5; abundance: -; v_gene: TRBV5-1; d_gene: TRBD1; CDR3nt: TGCGCCAGCAGCAGGACAGGACAAGAGACCCAGTACTTC; CDR3aa: CASSRTGQETQYF
j_gene: TRBJ2-1; abundance: -; v_gene: TRBV7-6; d_gene: TRBD2; CDR3nt: TGTGCCAGCAGGACTAGCGGGTACAATGAGCAGTTCTTC; CDR3aa: CASRTSGYNEQFF
j_gene: TRBJ1-1; abundance: -; v_gene: TRBV6-6; d_gene: -; CDR3nt: TGTGCCAGCAAAGGGGAAAGCCTATACACTGAAGCTTTCTTT; CDR3aa: CASKGESLYTEAFF
j_gene: TRBJ2-5; abundance: -; v_gene: TRBV19; d_gene: -; CDR3nt: TGTGCCAGTAGTCATAACTACAGGGCAGAGCAAGAGACCCAGTACTTC; CDR3aa: CASSHNYRAEQETQYF
j_gene: TRBJ2-5; abundance: -; v_gene: TRBV18; d_gene: TRBD2; CDR3nt: TGTGCCAGCTCACCACCTACGACTAGCAAGGAGACCCAGTACTTC; CDR3aa: CASSPPTTSKETQYF
j_gene: TRBJ1-3; abundance: -; v_gene: TRBV7-2; d_gene: TRBD1; CDR3nt: TGTGCCAGCAGCACCAGGGGGAACACCATATATTTT; CDR3aa: CASSTRGNTIYF
j_gene: TRBJ2-7; abundance: -; v_gene: TRBV2; d_gene: TRBD1; CDR3nt: TGTGCCAGCGGGGTGTGGACAGGGGCCGCGGAGCAGTACTTC; CDR3aa: CASGVWTGAAEQYF
j_gene: TRBJ1-2; abundance: -; v_gene: TRBV5-1; d_gene: TRBD1; CDR3nt: TGCGCCAGCAGCCCGGGGCAGGGGGCGTTGGGCTACACCTTC; CDR3aa: CASSPGQGALGYTF
j_gene: TRBJ1-5; abundance: -; v_gene: TRBV30; d_gene: -; CDR3nt: TGTGCCTGGAGTGTTAGCTACAATCAGCCCCAGCATTTT; CDR3aa: CAWSVSYNQPQHF
j_gene: TRBJ1-2; abundance: -; v_gene: TRBV6-5; d_gene: -; CDR3nt: TGTGCCAGCAGTTACTCGATACAGGAAGGGGACTATGGCTACACCTTC; CDR3aa: CASSYSIQEGDYGYTF
j_gene: TRBJ2-7; abundance: -; v_gene: TRBV18; d_gene: -; CDR3nt: TGTGCCAGCTCACCGGGCGAGGGTTCGTACGAGCAGTACTTC; CDR3aa: CASSPGEGSYEQYF
j_gene: TRBJ2-3; abundance: few; v_gene: TRBV7-3; d_gene: -; CDR3nt: TGTGCCAGCAGCTTAGGGCAGGGGCCCGGCACAGATACGCAGTATTTT; CDR3aa: CASSLGQGPGTDTQYF
j_gene: TRBJ2-3; abundance: -; v_gene: TRBV4-1; d_gene: -; CDR3nt: TGCGCCAGCAGCCGGGTAGGGGTGGGCACAGATACGCAGTATTTT; CDR3aa: CASSRVGVGTDTQYF
j_gene: TRBJ2-7; abundance: -; v_gene: TRBV10-3; d_gene: TRBD2; CDR3nt: TGTGCCATCAGTACAGCGGGAGTGGGTGAGCAGTACTTC; CDR3aa: CAISTAGVGEQYF